This paragraph reports one TCR beta chain. Its antigen remains unknown. Clones were sequenced by immunoSEQ multiplex PCR, and TCRdb holds only the in-frame ones, with some missing. The sample includes 75,000 to 95,000 clones, roughly 88% seen only once; the top ten take 11%. These data are taken from a study of T cell responses to AZD1222 COVID-19 vaccine. Broader study findings: Targets within unmutated variant regions were reportedly found for nearly half of spike-specific TCRs.

The CDR3 spans 14 residues. V shed 5 bases, J shed 3 bases, and the junction held 1 base outside the gene matches. The germline V gene has CDR1 MNHEY and CDR2 SVGAGI. The chain is built from TRBV6-5 and TRBJ1-4; 9 nucleotides agree with TRBD1. Material: peripheral blood, obtained on day 0 of AZD1222 vaccination. The sequence was obtained from an adult in good health. The CDR3: CASSRDRANEKLFF. The CDR3 nucleotides read TGTGCCAGCAGTAGGGACAGGGCTAATGAAAAACTGTTTTTT.